The rows below give T cell receptor beta chains drawn from one sample of a study of blood T cell repertoires in COVID-19. TCRdb keeps only in-frame clones here, not all; method: immunoSEQ multiplex PCR. The top ten hold 1.9% of the sample, which has approximately 260,000 clones, roughly 90% seen once. Sequences were obtained from PBMCs or T cells enriched from blood (not recorded which). Receptors originate from a woman aged 55 to 70 who had recovered from COVID-19. The CDR3 runs from the conserved cysteine through the conserved F or W. D genes are given only for firm matches. A clone size is listed for some rows: how often the clone was seen (once, few, many), or a class if it is expanded.

cdr3_aa	cdr3_nt	d_call	v_call	j_call	clone_size
CSVRNPGANLNTEAFF	TGCAGCGTTCGAAACCCAGGGGCCAATCTGAACACTGAAGCTTTCTTT	NA	TRBV29-1	TRBJ1-1	NA
CASRRGTTSPTNEKLFF	TGTGCCAGCAGAAGGGGGACGACGAGCCCAACTAATGAAAAACTGTTTTTT	NA	TRBV7-8	TRBJ1-4	NA
CASSQPDRRVAFF	TGTGCCAGCAGTCAACCTGACAGGCGGGTAGCTTTCTTT	NA	TRBV12-3/TRBV12-4	TRBJ1-1	NA
CASSPRVGGNQPQHF	TGTGCCAGCAGTCCTCGGGTGGGTGGCAATCAGCCCCAGCATTTT	NA	TRBV28	TRBJ1-5	NA
CASSLNAGAETQYF	TGTGCCAGCAGCTTAAACGCAGGGGCGGAGACCCAGTACTTC	NA	TRBV7-3	TRBJ2-5	NA
CSVRVGGNEKLFF	TGCAGCGTCAGGGTCGGGGGAAATGAAAAACTGTTTTTT	NA	TRBV29-1	TRBJ1-4	NA
CASSSGQGAGNYGYTF	TGTGCCAGCAGCTCTGGACAGGGGGCAGGGAACTATGGCTACACCTTC	TRBD1	TRBV9	TRBJ1-2	NA
CASSQLTGVNTEAFF	TGCGCCAGCAGCCAACTGACAGGGGTCAACACTGAAGCTTTCTTT	TRBD1	TRBV4-1	TRBJ1-1	NA
CASSLSTGHVTGYTF	TGCGCCAGCAGCCTATCGACAGGGCATGTGACTGGCTACACCTTC	TRBD1	TRBV5-1	TRBJ1-2	once
CASRAGGSPQHF	TGTGCCAGCAGGGCAGGTGGGTCGCCCCAGCATTTT	NA	TRBV2	TRBJ1-5	once
CAISEVGASGEQFF	TGTGCCATCAGTGAGGTGGGAGCCTCGGGGGAGCAGTTCTTC	NA	TRBV10-3	TRBJ2-1	once
CASSLDQVVETQYF	TGTGCCAGCAGCTTAGATCAGGTTGTGGAGACCCAGTACTTC	NA	TRBV11-2	TRBJ2-5	NA
CASSFLDRGGEQYF	TGTGCCAGCAGTTTCCTGGACAGGGGAGGAGAGCAGTACTTC	TRBD1	TRBV28	TRBJ2-7	NA
CASNPSGARSTGELFF	TGTGCCAGCAACCCTAGCGGCGCTAGATCCACCGGGGAGCTGTTTTTT	TRBD2	TRBV3-1/TRBV3-2	TRBJ2-2	NA
CASSIGAQGLETQYF	TGTGCCAGTAGTATTGGGGCCCAGGGACTAGAGACCCAGTACTTC	NA	TRBV19	TRBJ2-5	NA
CSATHSYEQYF	TGCAGTGCTACCCACTCTTACGAGCAGTACTTC	NA	TRBV20-1	TRBJ2-7	NA
CASSLTGQEHQPQHF	TGCGCCAGCAGCTTGACGGGACAGGAGCATCAGCCCCAGCATTTT	TRBD1	TRBV5-1	TRBJ1-5	NA
CASSQGSGGASTDTQYF	TGTGCCAGCAGCCAAGGATCGGGCGGGGCTAGCACAGATACGCAGTATTTT	NA	TRBV3-1/TRBV3-2	TRBJ2-3	once
CASSLGQGPRQFF	TGTGCCAGCAGCTTAGGTCAGGGCCCTCGGCAGTTCTTC	NA	TRBV11-2	TRBJ2-1	NA
CASTNGGGTEAFF	TGTGCCAGCACTAACGGGGGAGGCACTGAAGCTTTCTTT	NA	TRBV14	TRBJ1-1	NA
CASSAAGGVNTGELFF	TGTGCCAGCAGCGCGGCCGGGGGGGTCAACACCGGGGAGCTGTTTTTT	TRBD2	TRBV7-9	TRBJ2-2	NA
CASPFLRRDRGRTGELFF	TGTGCCAGCCCCTTCCTTAGGCGGGACAGGGGGAGGACCGGGGAGCTGTTTTTT	TRBD1	TRBV11-2	TRBJ2-2	NA
CASSLTLVAGGPDTQYF	TGTGCCAGCAGCTTAACGCTGGTAGCGGGAGGGCCGGATACGCAGTATTTT	TRBD2	TRBV7-3	TRBJ2-3	NA
CASSLMAGGNSPLHF	TGTGCCAGCAGCTTAATGGCGGGAGGAAATTCACCCCTCCACTTT	NA	TRBV7-3	TRBJ1-6	NA
CAWERGFNTEAFF	TGTGCCTGGGAAAGGGGGTTTAACACTGAAGCTTTCTTT	NA	TRBV30	TRBJ1-1	NA
CASSVGAGVETQYF	TGTGCCAGCAGTGTTGGAGCGGGGGTTGAGACCCAGTACTTC	TRBD2	TRBV2	TRBJ2-5	NA
CASSRDGGRGNLEAFF	TGTGCCAGCAGCCGGGACGGAGGTCGGGGGAACCTTGAAGCTTTCTTT	NA	TRBV6-6	TRBJ1-1	NA
CASSPLRGTEAFF	TGTGCCAGCTCACCCTTAAGGGGCACTGAAGCTTTCTTT	NA	TRBV18	TRBJ1-1	NA
CASSWWDGTSGGLAGELFF	TGTGCCAGCAGCTGGTGGGACGGGACTAGCGGGGGATTGGCCGGGGAGCTGTTTTTT	TRBD2	TRBV28	TRBJ2-2	NA
CASSTQGGINSPLHF	TGTGCCAGCAGCACCCAGGGCGGTATTAATTCACCCCTCCACTTT	NA	TRBV28	TRBJ1-6	NA
CASSDFPTGQAQYF	TGTGCCAGCAGTGACTTTCCCACGGGACAGGCGCAGTATTTT	TRBD1	TRBV6-4	TRBJ2-3	NA
CASSSDRTSSYNEQFF	TGTGCCAGCAGCTCCGACAGGACCAGCTCCTACAATGAGCAGTTCTTC	NA	TRBV5-4	TRBJ2-1	NA
CASSPSPKLVPSRNEQFF	TGTGCCAGCAGCCCGAGCCCCAAACTCGTGCCCTCGAGGAATGAGCAGTTCTTC	NA	TRBV9	TRBJ2-1	medium-sized